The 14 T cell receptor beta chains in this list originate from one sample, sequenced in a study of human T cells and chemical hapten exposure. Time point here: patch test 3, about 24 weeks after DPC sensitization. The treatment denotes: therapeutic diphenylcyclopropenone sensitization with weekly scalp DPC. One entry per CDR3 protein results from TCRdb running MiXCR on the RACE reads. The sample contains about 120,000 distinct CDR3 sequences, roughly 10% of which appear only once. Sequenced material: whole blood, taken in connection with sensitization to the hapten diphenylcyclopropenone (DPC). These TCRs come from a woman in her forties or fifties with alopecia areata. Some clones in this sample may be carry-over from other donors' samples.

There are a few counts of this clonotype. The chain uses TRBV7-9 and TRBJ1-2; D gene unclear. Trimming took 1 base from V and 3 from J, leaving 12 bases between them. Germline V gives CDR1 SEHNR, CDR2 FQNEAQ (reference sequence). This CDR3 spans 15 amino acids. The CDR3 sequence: CASSLVPPNDYGYTF. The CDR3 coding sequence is TGTGCCAGCAGCTTAGTTCCCCCGAACGACTATGGCTACACCTTC.

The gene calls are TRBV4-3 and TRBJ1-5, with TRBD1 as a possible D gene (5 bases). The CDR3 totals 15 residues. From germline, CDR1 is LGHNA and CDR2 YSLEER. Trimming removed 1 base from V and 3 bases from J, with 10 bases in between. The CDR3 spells CASSQGQGYNQPQHF. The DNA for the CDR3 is TGCGCCAGCAGCCAAGGCCAGGGCTACAATCAGCCCCAGCATTTT.

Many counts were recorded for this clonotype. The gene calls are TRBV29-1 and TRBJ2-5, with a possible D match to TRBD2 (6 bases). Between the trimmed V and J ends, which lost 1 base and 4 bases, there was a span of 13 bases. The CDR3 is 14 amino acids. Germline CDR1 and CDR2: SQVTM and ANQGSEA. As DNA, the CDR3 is TGCAGCGTTGAAGGGGGTGAGGAGGGAGAGACCCAGTACTTC. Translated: CSVEGGEEGETQYF.

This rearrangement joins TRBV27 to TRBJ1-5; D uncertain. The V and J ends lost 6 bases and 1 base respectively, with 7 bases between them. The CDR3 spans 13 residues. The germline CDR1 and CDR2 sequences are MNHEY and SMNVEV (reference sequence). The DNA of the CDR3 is TGTGCCAGCAGCCTCATGAGCAATCAGCCCCAGCATTTT. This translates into CASSLMSNQPQHF.

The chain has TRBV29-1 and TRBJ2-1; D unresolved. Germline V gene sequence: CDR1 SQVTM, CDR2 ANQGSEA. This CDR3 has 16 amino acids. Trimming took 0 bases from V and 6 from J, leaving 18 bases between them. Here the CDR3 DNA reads TGCAGCGTTGAAGATCGAAATCACCCCCCCCCCAATGAGCAGTTCTTC. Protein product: CSVEDRNHPPPNEQFF.

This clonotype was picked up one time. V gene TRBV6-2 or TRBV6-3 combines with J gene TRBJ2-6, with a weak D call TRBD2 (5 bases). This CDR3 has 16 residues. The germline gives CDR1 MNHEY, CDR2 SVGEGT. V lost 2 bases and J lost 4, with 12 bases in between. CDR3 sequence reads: CASSYGLGMGANVLTF. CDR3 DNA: TGTGCCAGCAGTTACGGACTGGGAATGGGGGCCAACGTCCTGACTTTC.

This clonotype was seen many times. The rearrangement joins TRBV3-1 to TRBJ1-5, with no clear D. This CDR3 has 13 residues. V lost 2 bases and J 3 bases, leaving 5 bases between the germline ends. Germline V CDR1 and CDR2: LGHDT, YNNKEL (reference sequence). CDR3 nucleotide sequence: TGTGCCAGCAGCCAAACAGTCAATCAGCCCCAGCATTTT. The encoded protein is CASSQTVNQPQHF. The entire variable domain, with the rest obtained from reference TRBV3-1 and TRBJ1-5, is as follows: DTAVSQTPKYLVTQMGNDKSIKCEQNLGHDTMYWYKQDSKKFLKIMFSYNNKELIINETVPNRFSPKSPDKAHLNLHINSLELGDSAVYFCASSQTVNQPQHFGDGTRLSIL.

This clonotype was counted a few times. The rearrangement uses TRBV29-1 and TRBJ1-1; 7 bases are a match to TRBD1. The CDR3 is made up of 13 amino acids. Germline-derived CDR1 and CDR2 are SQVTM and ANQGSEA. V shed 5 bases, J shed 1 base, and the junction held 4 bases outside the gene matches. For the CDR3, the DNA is TGCAGCGTTCATGGACAGGCGAACACTGAAGCTTTCTTT. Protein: CSVHGQANTEAFF. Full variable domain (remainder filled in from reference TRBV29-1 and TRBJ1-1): SAVISQKPSRDICQRGTSLTIQCQVDSQVTMMFWYRQQPGQSLTLIATANQGSEATYESGFVIDKFPISRPNLTFSTLTVSNMSPEDSSIYLCSVHGQANTEAFFGQGTRLTVV.

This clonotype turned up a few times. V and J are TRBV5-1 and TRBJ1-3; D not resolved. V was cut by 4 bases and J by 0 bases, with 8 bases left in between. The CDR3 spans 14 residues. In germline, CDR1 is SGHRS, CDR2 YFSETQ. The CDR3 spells CASSRTVSGNTIYF. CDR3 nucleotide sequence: TGCGCCAGCAGCCGGACGGTCTCTGGAAACACCATATATTTT.

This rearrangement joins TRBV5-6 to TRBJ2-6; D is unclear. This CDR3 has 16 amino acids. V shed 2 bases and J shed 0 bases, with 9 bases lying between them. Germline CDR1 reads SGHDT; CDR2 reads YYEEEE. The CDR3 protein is CASSLDLSSGANVLTF. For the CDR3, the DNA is TGTGCCAGCAGCTTAGACTTAAGCTCTGGGGCCAACGTCCTGACTTTC.

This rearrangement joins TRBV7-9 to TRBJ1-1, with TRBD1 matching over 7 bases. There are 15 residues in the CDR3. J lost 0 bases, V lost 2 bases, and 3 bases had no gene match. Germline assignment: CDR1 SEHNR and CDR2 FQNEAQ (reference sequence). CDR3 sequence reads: CASSLRGTVNTEAFF. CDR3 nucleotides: TGTGCCAGCAGCTTAAGAGGGACAGTGAACACTGAAGCTTTCTTT.

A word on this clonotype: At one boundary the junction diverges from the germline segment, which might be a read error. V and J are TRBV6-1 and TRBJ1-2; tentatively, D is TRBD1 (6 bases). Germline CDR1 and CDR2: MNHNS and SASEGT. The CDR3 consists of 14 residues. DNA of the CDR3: TGTGCCGGCAGTGGGGGAGGGGGTAACTATGGCTACACCTTC. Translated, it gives CAGSGGGGNYGYTF.

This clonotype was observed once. The CDR3 region is CASSLNGVEQYF. CDR3 nucleotide sequence: TGTGCCAGCAGCTTAAACGGGGTAGAGCAGTACTTC. The chain couples TRBV7-3 to TRBJ2-7; perhaps TRBD2 as D (5 bases). This CDR3 is built from 12 residues. Trimming removed 1 base from V and 7 bases from J, with 8 bases in between. Per the germline V gene, CDR1 is SGHTA and CDR2 is FQGTGA.

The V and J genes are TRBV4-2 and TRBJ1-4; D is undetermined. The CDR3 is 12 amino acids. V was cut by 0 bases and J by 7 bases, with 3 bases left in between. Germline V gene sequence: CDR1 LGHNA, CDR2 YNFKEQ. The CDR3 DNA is TGTGCCAGCAGCCAAGATGGTGAAAAACTGTTTTTT. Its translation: CASSQDGEKLFF.